These 29 T cell receptor beta chains were sequenced from one sample in a study of T cell clonotyping in hematopoietic cell transplantation. Profiling relied on immunoSEQ multiplex PCR, and the TCRdb table lists in-frame clones only, not all of them. Of fewer than 1,500 clones detected, approximately 97% appear once; the ten largest clones hold approximately 2%. The sequenced sample was PBMCs, obtained 180 days after allogeneic stem cell transplant. These receptor sequences come from a male patient in his fifties who had an allogeneic stem cell transplant from a related donor, so the T cells may come from the graft donor. Some clones in this sample may be carry-over from other donors' samples.

This clone was detected only once. The V and J genes are TRBV29-1 and TRBJ1-2; 8 nucleotides agree with TRBD1. The CDR3 runs 14 residues. Germline V gene data show CDR1 as SQVTM and CDR2 as ANQGSEA. V was pared by 4 bases and J by 0 bases, with 4 bases of the junction left unmatched. The CDR3: CSVAGTGANYGYTF. In DNA form, the CDR3 reads TGCAGCGTTGCCGGGACAGGAGCTAACTATGGCTACACCTTC.

The gene calls are TRBV6-5 and TRBJ1-2; D not certain. The CDR3 spans 13 residues. The V and J ends lost 6 bases and 2 bases respectively, with 10 bases between them. Germline V gene lookup returns CDR1 MNHEY and CDR2 SVGAGI. The CDR3 coding sequence is TGTGCCAGCAGCCAGGACGGGAACTATGGCTACACCTTC. Its protein is CASSQDGNYGYTF.

This chain links TRBV15 with TRBJ2-1; the match to TRBD2 covers 9 bases. Trimming took 3 bases from V and 1 from J; bases not matched to a gene: 13. The CDR3 has 19 amino acids. Germline CDR1 is LNHNV and CDR2 is YYDKDF (reference sequence). CDR3 bases: TGTGCCACCAGCAGTAGCGGGAGTCGAGGTATGGGGTCCTACAATGAGCAGTTCTTC. Protein sequence: CATSSSGSRGMGSYNEQFF.

This rearrangement joins TRBV11-3 to TRBJ1-1; the D is unclear. Germline V CDR1 and CDR2: SGHNT, YENEEA. This CDR3 comprises 13 residues. The V end lost 4 bases, the J end lost 3 bases, and 9 bases lay between the germline ends. The CDR3 sequence is CASSSSSYTEAFF. The CDR3 region has the DNA TGTGCCAGCAGCTCTAGCAGTTACACTGAAGCTTTCTTT.

The rearrangement links TRBV5-4 to TRBJ2-7; 7 bases fit TRBD2. This CDR3 is 13 amino acids long. J lost 3 bases, V lost 1 base, and 1 base had no gene match. The germline V gene has CDR1 SGHNT and CDR2 YYREEE (reference sequence). In nucleotides, the CDR3 is TGTGCCAGCAGCTTGACGGGAGGCTACGAGCAGTACTTC. Residues: CASSLTGGYEQYF.

This clone was counted between two and nine times. The chain recombines TRBV6-5 with TRBJ1-4; 7 bases fit TRBD1. V was pared by 0 bases and J by 5 bases, with 6 bases of the junction left unmatched. CDR3 size: 16 residues. Germline V gene lookup returns CDR1 MNHEY and CDR2 SVGAGI. CDR3 residues: CASSYSGRGTNEKLFF. The CDR3 coding sequence is TGTGCCAGCAGTTACTCCGGCAGGGGGACAAATGAAAAACTGTTTTTT.

This clone appeared a few times. CDR3 sequence (DNA): TGTGCCAGCAGTCATCGGACAGAGAACACTGAAGCTTTCTTT. The encoded protein is CASSHRTENTEAFF. J is TRBJ1-1 and V is TRBV6-1, with a weak D call TRBD1 (6 bases). Germline assignment: CDR1 MNHNS and CDR2 SASEGT. V shed 5 bases and J shed 1 base, with 11 bases lying between them. The CDR3 has 14 residues.

J is TRBJ2-7 and V is TRBV5-1, with a possible D match to TRBD2 (6 bases). V was pared by 0 bases and J by 1 base, with 17 bases between. This CDR3 comprises 17 residues. The germline gives CDR1 SGHRS, CDR2 YFSETQ. The CDR3 DNA reads TGCGCCAGCAGCTTGGGGGTTTTGGCAGGGAGGTCCTACGAGCAGTACTTC. Amino acid sequence: CASSLGVLAGRSYEQYF.

This chain uses TRBV30 with TRBJ2-7; 8 bases agree with TRBD1. CDR3 length: 12 amino acids. V shed 7 bases, J shed 2 bases, and the junction held 4 bases outside the gene matches. Germline V lookup: CDR1 GTSNPN, CDR2 SVGIG (reference sequence). In DNA form, the CDR3 reads TGTGCCTTAGGACAGGGCCCCTACGAGCAGTACTTC. This translates into CALGQGPYEQYF.

The chain joins TRBV2 to TRBJ1-1; D is possibly TRBD1 (6 bases). The length of the CDR3 is 15 residues. The ends were cut back, 2 bases at V and 5 bases at J, with 15 bases in the middle. Germline CDR1 SNHLY, CDR2 FYNNEI. The CDR3 sequence: CASSERQGRTTEAFF. The CDR3 nucleotides are TGTGCCAGCAGTGAAAGGCAGGGGAGAACGACTGAAGCTTTCTTT.

The chain is built from TRBV28 and TRBJ2-2; 9 nucleotides line up with TRBD2. The V segment lost 5 bases and the J segment 4 bases; nucleotides outside the gene matches: 14. Germline CDR1 reads MDHEN; CDR2 reads SYDVKM. The CDR3 sequence is 18 residues long. The CDR3 region has the DNA TGTGCCAGCAGTAGGGTAGCGGGAGCGGATTGGGCCACCGGGGAGCTGTTTTTT. It translates to CASSRVAGADWATGELFF.

This clone was recorded only once. The J gene is TRBJ1-2, the V gene TRBV25-1; D call uncertain. With 3 bases removed from V and 7 bases from J, the gap between germline ends came to 15 bases. The CDR3 extends over 14 amino acids. From germline, CDR1 is MGHDK and CDR2 SYGVNS. The CDR3 reads CASSELGSVFGYTF. DNA of the CDR3: TGTGCCAGCAGTGAGCTCGGGTCGGTATTTGGCTACACCTTC.

The chain uses TRBV14 and TRBJ2-7, with 10 bases that match TRBD1. In germline, CDR1 is SGHDN, CDR2 FVKESK. This CDR3 has 15 amino acids. J gave up 2 bases and V 6 bases, and 7 bases lay outside the gene matches. CDR3 nucleotides: TGTGCCAGCAGTAATGGACAGGGGGGTACCTACGAGCAGTACTTC. Amino acids: CASSNGQGGTYEQYF.

The CDR3 DNA follows: TGCGCCAGCAGCCAAGTGGCAGAGGGGCCCTACGAGCAGTACTTC. Translated: CASSQVAEGPYEQYF. The genes are TRBV4-1 and TRBJ2-7; perhaps D is TRBD1 or TRBD2 (5 bases each). The CDR3 is 15 amino acids. Germline loops: CDR1 MGHRA, CDR2 YSYEKL. Trimming took 1 base from V and 2 from J, leaving 12 bases between them.

This clone showed up just a few times. The V gene is TRBV2, the J gene TRBJ1-5; maybe TRBD1 (5 bases). The CDR3 is 13 residues long. Germline values: CDR1 SNHLY, CDR2 FYNNEI. V was clipped by 8 bases and J by 0 bases, with 8 bases between them. CDR3 coding DNA: TGTGCCAGCTGCAGGGATAGCAATCAGCCCCAGCATTTT. It translates to CASCRDSNQPQHF.

This rearrangement joins TRBV30 to TRBJ1-5; D is ambiguous. The CDR3 length is 14 residues. Germline-derived CDR1 and CDR2 are GTSNPN and SVGIG (reference sequence). V lost 0 bases to trimming and J lost 7 bases, with 13 bases between them. Written as DNA, the CDR3 is TGTGCCTGGAGTGTAGGGTTAGGGAAGCAGCCCCAGCATTTT. It translates to CAWSVGLGKQPQHF. The variable domain in full, completed from reference TRBV30 and TRBJ1-5, reads SQTIHQWPATLVQPVGSPLSLECTVEGTSNPNLYWYRQAAGRGLQLLFYSVGIGQISSEVPQNLSASRPQDRQFILSSKKLLLSDSGFYLCAWSVGLGKQPQHFGDGTRLSIL.

The V gene is TRBV5-6, the J gene TRBJ2-7, with TRBD1 identical over 12 bases. This CDR3 has 16 residues. CDR1 is SGHDT, CDR2 YYEEEE, per germline. V dropped 2 bases and J dropped 7; count of bases not matched to a gene: 10. This CDR3 is CASSFESGQGAREQYF. The CDR3, as DNA: TGTGCCAGCAGCTTTGAGTCGGGACAGGGGGCGCGGGAGCAGTACTTC. The complete variable domain, with remaining parts taken from reference TRBV5-6 and TRBJ2-7, reads DAGVTQSPTHLIKTRGQQVTLRCSPKSGHDTVSWYQQALGQGPQFIFQYYEEEERQRGNFPDRFSGHQFPNYSSELNVNALLLGDSALYLCASSFESGQGAREQYFGPGTRLTVT.

The chain combines TRBV30 with TRBJ2-7; D is perhaps TRBD1 (6 bases). The CDR3 contains 12 residues. The germline gives CDR1 GTSNPN, CDR2 SVGIG (reference sequence). Trimming took off 1 base at V and 3 bases at J, with 7 bases between the two ends. CDR3 in amino acids: CAWSEQGYEQYF. In nucleotides, the CDR3 is TGTGCCTGGAGTGAACAGGGCTACGAGCAGTACTTC.

V gene TRBV5-6 combines with J gene TRBJ1-2; D gene ambiguous. Germline loops: CDR1 SGHDT, CDR2 YYEEEE. This CDR3 spans 12 amino acids. The germline V and J ends were trimmed by 4 bases and 4 bases, with 8 bases remaining between them. CDR3 in amino acids: CASSPGSYGYTF. CDR3 sequence (DNA): TGTGCCAGCAGCCCTGGGAGCTATGGCTACACCTTC.

V and J are TRBV27 and TRBJ1-5; the D gene is possibly TRBD1 (6 bases). CDR3 length: 16 amino acids. Germline-derived CDR1 and CDR2 are MNHEY and SMNVEV (reference sequence). Trimming pared 8 bases from V and 3 bases from J, leaving 20 bases between. DNA of the CDR3: TGTGCCAGCCGCCTAAATGGGGGGGGCTACAATCAGCCCCAGCATTTT. It encodes CASRLNGGGYNQPQHF.

This clone was counted once. This rearrangement joins TRBV29-1 to TRBJ1-4; possible D gene TRBD1, 6 bases. Trimming stripped 6 bases from V and 3 bases from J, with 14 bases between. Germline lookup yields CDR1 SQVTM and CDR2 ANQGSEA. This CDR3 contains 14 residues. The chain's CDR3 is CSVQGYKANEKLFF. CDR3 coding DNA: TGCAGCGTACAGGGTTATAAGGCTAATGAAAAACTGTTTTTT.

The chain combines TRBV4-3 with TRBJ2-7; a possible D gene is TRBD1 (6 bases). Germline CDR1 and CDR2: LGHNA and YSLEER. This CDR3 comprises 14 residues. V was cut by 3 bases and J by 4 bases, with 13 bases left in between. The CDR3 DNA reads TGCGCCAGCAGCCAGGGGGCAGGGGAGTACGAGCAGTACTTC. Protein sequence: CASSQGAGEYEQYF.

The chain joins TRBV25-1 to TRBJ2-2, with D tentatively TRBD2 (5 bases). Between the trimmed V and J ends, which lost 3 bases and 7 bases, there was a span of 15 bases. CDR3 size: 15 residues. In germline, CDR1 is MGHDK, CDR2 SYGVNS. This CDR3 reads CASSDLRGSGGELFF. The DNA for the CDR3 is TGTGCCAGCAGTGATTTGCGCGGGTCGGGCGGGGAGCTGTTTTTT. The full variable domain, with the rest looked up from reference TRBV25-1 and TRBJ2-2, is EADIYQTPRYLVIGTGKKITLECSQTMGHDKMYWYQQDPGMELHLIHYSYGVNSTEKGDLSSESTVSRIRTEHFPLTLESARPSHTSQYLCASSDLRGSGGELFFGEGSRLTVL.

The chain joins TRBV29-1 to TRBJ1-2; perhaps TRBD1 as D (5 bases). This CDR3 has 13 residues. Deletions cut 4 bases from V and 4 bases from J, with 13 bases between. Germline values: CDR1 SQVTM, CDR2 ANQGSEA. The CDR3: CSVAIGTGYGYTF. CDR3 sequence (DNA): TGCAGCGTTGCTATAGGCACAGGCTATGGCTACACCTTC.

The V and J genes are TRBV25-1 and TRBJ2-7, with D unresolved. Germline values: CDR1 MGHDK, CDR2 SYGVNS. Trimming pared 7 bases from V and 1 base from J, leaving 11 bases between. CDR3 size: 13 residues. CDR3 DNA: TGTGCCAGCACCCGAGGCAGTTCCTACGAGCAGTACTTC. Amino acid sequence: CASTRGSSYEQYF.

This clone was recorded only once. The chain combines TRBV7-7 with TRBJ2-7; D is possibly TRBD1 (6 bases). V lost 5 bases to trimming and J lost 7 bases, with 15 bases between them. In germline, CDR1 is SSHAT, CDR2 FNYEAQ (reference sequence). This CDR3 region has 13 residues. The CDR3 is CASSTSTGTEQYF. CDR3 nucleotide sequence: TGTGCCAGCAGCACCTCCACAGGGACGGAGCAGTACTTC. The complete variable domain, with remaining parts taken from reference TRBV7-7 and TRBJ2-7, reads GAGVSQSPRYKVTKRGQDVTLRCDPISSHATLYWYQQALGQGPEFLTYFNYEAQPDKSGLPSDRFSAERPEGSISTLTIQRTEQRDSAMYRCASSTSTGTEQYFGPGTRLTVT.

The V call is TRBV5-5, the J call TRBJ1-5, with 10 bases lining up with TRBD1. V shed 0 bases, J shed 4 bases, and the junction held 10 bases outside the gene matches. The germline CDR1 and CDR2 sequences are SGHKS and YYEKEE (reference sequence). The CDR3 length is 18 residues. CDR3 DNA sequence: TGTGCCAGCAGCTTGGTTGGACAGGGGGACTTATGGAATCAGCCCCAGCATTTT. Protein product: CASSLVGQGDLWNQPQHF.

V and J are TRBV7-2 and TRBJ1-4; D is ambiguous. V lost 2 bases and J lost 5, with 9 bases in between. Germline V CDR1 and CDR2: SGHTA, FQGNSA. The CDR3 covers 14 residues. In DNA form, the CDR3 reads TGTGCCAGCAGCTTATCCGGGAACAATGAAAAACTGTTTTTT. Its translation: CASSLSGNNEKLFF.

This chain uses TRBV27 with TRBJ1-4; 8 positions agree with TRBD1. In germline, CDR1 is MNHEY, CDR2 SMNVEV (reference sequence). Trimming took 4 bases from V and 8 from J; bases not matched to a gene: 0. CDR3 length: 12 residues. The CDR3: CASSWDREKLFF. DNA for the CDR3: TGTGCCAGCAGTTGGGACAGGGAAAAACTGTTTTTT.